The 8 T cell receptor beta chains given below trace back to one sample, sequenced in a study of response to subunit inactivated influenza vaccine. TCRdb analysed the RT-PCR reads with MiXCR anew, one entry per CDR3 protein. The sample includes 490,000 or so distinct CDR3 sequences, approximately 7.1% of them seen just once. Source: PBMCs from blood, taken roughly 24 months after vaccination. These receptors were obtained from a man aged 50-75 years who received an inactivated influenza vaccine.

The chain joins TRBV5-1 to TRBJ2-3; 11 positions agree with TRBD2. CDR3 length: 14 residues. Per the germline V gene, CDR1 is SGHRS and CDR2 is YFSETQ. V was clipped by 5 bases and J by 4 bases; unmatched bases: 3. CDR3: CASSTSGRSDTQYF. CDR3 bases: TGCGCCAGCAGTACTAGCGGGAGATCAGATACGCAGTATTTT. Full variable domain (rest looked up from reference TRBV5-1 and TRBJ2-3): KAGVTQTPRYLIKTRGQQVTLSCSPISGHRSVSWYQQTPGQGLQFLFEYFSETQRNKGNFPGRFSGRQFSNSRSEMNVSTLELGDSALYLCASSTSGRSDTQYFGPGTRLTVL.

The table lists this clonotype with many counts. This chain connects TRBV5-1 to TRBJ2-5; D may match TRBD1 or TRBD2 (5 bases each). This CDR3 region has 14 residues. The ends were cut back, 4 bases at V and 0 bases at J, with 10 bases in the middle. Germline CDR1 reads SGHRS; CDR2 reads YFSETQ. The CDR3 sequence: CASSLGEYQETQYF. The CDR3 DNA reads as TGCGCCAGCAGCCTGGGGGAATACCAAGAGACCCAGTACTTC.

There are a few counts of this clonotype. J is TRBJ2-7 and V is TRBV15; D is unclear. CDR1 is LNHNV, CDR2 YYDKDF, per germline (reference sequence). CDR3 size: 13 residues. V lost 0 bases, J lost 3 bases, and 6 bases lay in between. CDR3 bases: TGTGCCACCAGCAGAGATAAGGGCTACGAGCAGTACTTC. Residues: CATSRDKGYEQYF. The complete variable domain, with remaining parts taken from reference TRBV15 and TRBJ2-7, reads DAMVIQNPRYQVTQFGKPVTLSCSQTLNHNVMYWYQQKSSQAPKLLFHYYDKDFNNEADTPDNFQSRRPNTSFCFLDIRSPGLGDTAMYLCATSRDKGYEQYFGPGTRLTVT.

This clonotype was recorded at least ten times. The CDR3 DNA follows: TGTGCCAGCAGCGCGCCCCTCCGACTAGCGGGGTTACAAGAGACCCAGTACTTC. Amino acids: CASSAPLRLAGLQETQYF. The J gene is TRBJ2-5, the V gene TRBV11-1, with TRBD2 matching over 11 bases. The CDR3 runs to 18 residues. Unmatched junction bases numbered 13, after V lost 5 bases and J lost 2 bases. CDR1 SGHAT and CDR2 FQDESV come from the germline V gene (reference sequence).

This clonotype has just a few counts. V usage is TRBV7-2 and J usage is TRBJ2-5; D unresolved. This CDR3 contains 12 residues. The germline CDR1 and CDR2 sequences are SGHTA and FQGNSA. V lost 5 bases and J 4 bases, leaving 8 bases between the germline ends. The CDR3: CASSPPSETQYF. In DNA form, the CDR3 reads TGTGCCAGCAGCCCCCCTTCAGAGACCCAGTACTTC.

This chain connects TRBV7-2 to TRBJ2-2; D is possibly TRBD2 (6 bases). V lost 1 base to trimming and J lost 2 bases, with 11 bases between them. This CDR3 contains 16 residues. From germline, CDR1 is SGHTA and CDR2 FQGNSA. DNA for the CDR3: TGTGCCAGCAGCTTAGTCGTTAGCGGCAACACCGGGGAGCTGTTTTTT. The encoded protein is CASSLVVSGNTGELFF. The variable domain in full, completed from reference TRBV7-2 and TRBJ2-2, reads GAGVSQSPSNKVTEKGKDVELRCDPISGHTALYWYRQSLGQGLEFLIYFQGNSAPDKSGLPSDRFSAERTGGSVSTLTIQRTQQEDSAVYLCASSLVVSGNTGELFFGEGSRLTVL.

This chain links TRBV7-8 with TRBJ2-7; tentatively, D is TRBD1 (6 bases). CDR3 length equals 14 residues. Per germline, CDR1 SGHVS and CDR2 FQNEAQ. Trimming shortened V by 3 bases and J by 5 bases, and 14 bases separated the two germline ends. CDR3 protein: CASSFVTGNNEQYF. As DNA, the CDR3 is TGTGCCAGCAGCTTTGTAACAGGGAACAACGAGCAGTACTTC.

This chain joins TRBV11-2 and TRBJ2-7; TRBD2 might be the D (6 bases). Germline CDR1 is SGHAT and CDR2 is FQNNGV. This CDR3 is 16 amino acids long. V gave up 0 bases and J gave up 6 bases, with 18 bases separating them. In DNA, the CDR3 is TGTGCCAGCAGCTTAGACAGGGACTGGGAGCTCTCCGAGCAGTACTTC. Residues: CASSLDRDWELSEQYF.